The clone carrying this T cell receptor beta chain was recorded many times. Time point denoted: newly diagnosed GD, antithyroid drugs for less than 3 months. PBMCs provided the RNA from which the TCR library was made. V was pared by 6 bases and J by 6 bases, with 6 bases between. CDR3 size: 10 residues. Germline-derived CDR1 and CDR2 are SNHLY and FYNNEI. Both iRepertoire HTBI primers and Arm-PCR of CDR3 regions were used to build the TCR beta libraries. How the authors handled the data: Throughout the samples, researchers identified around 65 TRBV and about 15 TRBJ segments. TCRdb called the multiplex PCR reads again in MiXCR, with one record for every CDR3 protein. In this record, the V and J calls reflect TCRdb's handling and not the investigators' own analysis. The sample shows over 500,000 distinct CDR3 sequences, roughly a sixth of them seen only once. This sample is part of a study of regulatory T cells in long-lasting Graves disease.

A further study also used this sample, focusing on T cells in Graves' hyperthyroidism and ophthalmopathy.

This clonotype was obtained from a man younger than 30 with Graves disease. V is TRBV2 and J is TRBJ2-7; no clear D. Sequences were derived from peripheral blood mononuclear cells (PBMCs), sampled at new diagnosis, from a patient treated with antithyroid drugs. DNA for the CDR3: TGTGCCAGCAGGAGCGCCGAGCAGTACTTC. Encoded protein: CASRSAEQYF.